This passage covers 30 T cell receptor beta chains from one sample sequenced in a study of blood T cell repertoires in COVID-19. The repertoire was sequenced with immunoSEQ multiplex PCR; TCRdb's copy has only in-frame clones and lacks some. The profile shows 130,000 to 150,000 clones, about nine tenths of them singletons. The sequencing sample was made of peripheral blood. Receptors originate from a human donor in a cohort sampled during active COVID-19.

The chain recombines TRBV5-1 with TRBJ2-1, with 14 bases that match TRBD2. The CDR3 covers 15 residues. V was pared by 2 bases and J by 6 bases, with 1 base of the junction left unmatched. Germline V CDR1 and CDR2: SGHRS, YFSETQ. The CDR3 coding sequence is TGCGCCAGCAGCTTAGGGACTAGCGGGAGCAATGAGCAGTTCTTC. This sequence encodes CASSLGTSGSNEQFF.

CDR3: CASSRTGPSYEQYF. CDR3 bases: TGTGCCAGCAGTCGGACAGGGCCTTCCTACGAGCAGTACTTC. This chain joins TRBV6-5 and TRBJ2-7, with 8 bases aligning to TRBD1. Germline assignment: CDR1 MNHEY and CDR2 SVGAGI. The CDR3 contains 14 residues. The V gene end was trimmed by 5 bases and the J gene end by 1 base; junction bases not matched to a gene: 4.

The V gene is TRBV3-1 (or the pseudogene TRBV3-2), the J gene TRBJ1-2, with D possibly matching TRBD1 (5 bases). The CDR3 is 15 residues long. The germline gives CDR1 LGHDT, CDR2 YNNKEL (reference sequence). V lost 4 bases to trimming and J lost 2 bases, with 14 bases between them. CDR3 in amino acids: CASSREGIKNYGYTF. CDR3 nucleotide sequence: TGTGCCAGCAGCCGGGAGGGGATTAAGAACTATGGCTACACCTTC.

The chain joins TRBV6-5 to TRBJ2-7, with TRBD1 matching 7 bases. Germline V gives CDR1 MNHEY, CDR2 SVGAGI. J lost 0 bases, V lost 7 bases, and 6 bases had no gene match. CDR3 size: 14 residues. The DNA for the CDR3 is TGTGCCAGCAAGGGGGCTCAGGGCTCCTACGAGCAGTACTTC. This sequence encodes CASKGAQGSYEQYF.

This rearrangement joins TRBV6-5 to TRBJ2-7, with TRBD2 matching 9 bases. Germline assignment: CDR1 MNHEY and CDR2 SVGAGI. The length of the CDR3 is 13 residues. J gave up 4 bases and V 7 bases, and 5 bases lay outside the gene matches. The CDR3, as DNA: TGTGCCAGCACCAGCGGGGGGCCGTACGAGCAGTACTTC. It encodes CASTSGGPYEQYF.

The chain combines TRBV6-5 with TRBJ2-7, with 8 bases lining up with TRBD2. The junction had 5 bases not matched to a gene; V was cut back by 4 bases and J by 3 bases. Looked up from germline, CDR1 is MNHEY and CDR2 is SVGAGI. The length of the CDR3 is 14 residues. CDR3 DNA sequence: TGTGCCAGCAGTTCTGGGCTAGCGGGCTACGAGCAGTACTTC. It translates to CASSSGLAGYEQYF.

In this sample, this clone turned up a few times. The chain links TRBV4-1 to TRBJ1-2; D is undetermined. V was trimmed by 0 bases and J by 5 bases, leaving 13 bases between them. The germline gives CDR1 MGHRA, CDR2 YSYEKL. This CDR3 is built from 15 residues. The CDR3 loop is CASSQDWFVSYGYTF. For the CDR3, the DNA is TGCGCCAGCAGCCAAGATTGGTTTGTCAGTTATGGCTACACCTTC.

The DNA of the CDR3 is TGTGCCAGCAGCTTCCTACTAGCGGGGGAATTTGGGGAGACCCAGTACTTC. Protein sequence: CASSFLLAGEFGETQYF. V gene TRBV7-9 combines with J gene TRBJ2-5; 11 positions agree with TRBD2. This CDR3 spans 17 amino acids. Per germline, CDR1 SEHNR and CDR2 FQNEAQ (reference sequence). The V segment lost 3 bases and the J segment 5 bases; nucleotides outside the gene matches: 11.

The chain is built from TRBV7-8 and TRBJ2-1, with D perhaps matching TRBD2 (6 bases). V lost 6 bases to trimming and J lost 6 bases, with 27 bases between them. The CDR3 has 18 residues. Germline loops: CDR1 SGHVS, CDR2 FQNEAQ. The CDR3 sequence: CASSHVKAFGLPPNEQFF. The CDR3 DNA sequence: TGTGCCAGCAGTCACGTCAAAGCGTTTGGACTACCCCCCAATGAGCAGTTCTTC.

The CDR3 region is CASRPGSGRYEQYF. CDR3 DNA sequence: TGTGCCAGCAGGCCGGGGTCGGGTCGATACGAGCAGTACTTC. This chain connects TRBV6-6 to TRBJ2-7, with D possibly TRBD2 on 5 matching bases. V lost 6 bases and J 4 bases, leaving 16 bases between the germline ends. Looked up from germline, CDR1 is MNHNY and CDR2 is SVGAGI (reference sequence). This CDR3 contains 14 residues.

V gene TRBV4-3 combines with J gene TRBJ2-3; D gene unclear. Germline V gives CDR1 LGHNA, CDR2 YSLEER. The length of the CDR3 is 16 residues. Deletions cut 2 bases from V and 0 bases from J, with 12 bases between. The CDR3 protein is CASSQHGQISTDTQYF. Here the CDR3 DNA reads TGCGCCAGCAGCCAACATGGGCAGATTAGCACAGATACGCAGTATTTT.

The CDR3 protein is CASSATGFEQYF. DNA of the CDR3: TGTGCCAGCAGCGCGACAGGTTTCGAGCAGTACTTC. The chain has TRBV7-2 and TRBJ2-7; D may be TRBD1 (6 bases). V was cut by 5 bases and J by 6 bases, with 11 bases left in between. Per the germline V gene, CDR1 is SGHTA and CDR2 is FQGNSA. The CDR3 covers 12 residues. The full variable domain, its missing parts supplied by reference TRBV7-2 and TRBJ2-7, is GAGVSQSPSNKVTEKGKDVELRCDPISGHTALYWYRQSLGQGLEFLIYFQGNSAPDKSGLPSDRFSAERTGGSVSTLTIQRTQQEDSAVYLCASSATGFEQYFGPGTRLTVT.

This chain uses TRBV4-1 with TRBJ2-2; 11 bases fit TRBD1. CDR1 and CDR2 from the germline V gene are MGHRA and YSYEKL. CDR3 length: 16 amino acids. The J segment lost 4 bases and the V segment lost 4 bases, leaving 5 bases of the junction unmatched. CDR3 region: CASSPGQGATTGELFF. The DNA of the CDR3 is TGCGCCAGCAGCCCAGGACAGGGGGCGACCACCGGGGAGCTGTTTTTT.

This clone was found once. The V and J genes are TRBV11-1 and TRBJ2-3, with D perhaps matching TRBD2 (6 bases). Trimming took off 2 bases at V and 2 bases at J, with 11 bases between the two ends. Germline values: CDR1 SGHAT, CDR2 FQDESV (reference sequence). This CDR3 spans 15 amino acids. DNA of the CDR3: TGTGCCAGCAGCTTATGGAGGGAGGTCACAGATACGCAGTATTTT. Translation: CASSLWREVTDTQYF.

The CDR3 nucleotides read TGCGCCAGCAGCTTGGGACTAGCGGGGGGTAGCACAGATACGCAGTATTTT. Protein product: CASSLGLAGGSTDTQYF. The genes are TRBV5-1 and TRBJ2-3; TRBD2 matches at 13 bases. In germline, CDR1 is SGHRS, CDR2 YFSETQ. This CDR3 comprises 17 residues. V shed 0 bases, J shed 0 bases, and the junction held 1 base outside the gene matches.

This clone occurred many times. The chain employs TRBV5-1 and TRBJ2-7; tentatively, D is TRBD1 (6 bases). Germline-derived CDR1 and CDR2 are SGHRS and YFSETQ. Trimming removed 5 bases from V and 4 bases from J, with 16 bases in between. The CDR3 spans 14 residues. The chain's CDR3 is CASSIRGFSYEQYF. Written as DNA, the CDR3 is TGCGCCAGCAGTATCAGGGGTTTTTCTTACGAGCAGTACTTC.

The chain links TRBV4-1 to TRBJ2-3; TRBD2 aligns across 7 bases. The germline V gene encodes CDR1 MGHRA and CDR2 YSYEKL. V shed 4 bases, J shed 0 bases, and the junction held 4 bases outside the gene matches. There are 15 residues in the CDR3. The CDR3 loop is CASSRAGPSTDTQYF. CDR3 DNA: TGCGCCAGCAGCCGAGCGGGACCTAGCACAGATACGCAGTATTTT.

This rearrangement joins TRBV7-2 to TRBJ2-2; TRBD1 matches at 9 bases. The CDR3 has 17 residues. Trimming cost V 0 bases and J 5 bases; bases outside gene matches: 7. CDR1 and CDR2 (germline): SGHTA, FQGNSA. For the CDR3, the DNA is TGTGCCAGCAGCTTAGCTGCCGGGACAGGGAGAACCGGGGAGCTGTTTTTT. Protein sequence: CASSLAAGTGRTGELFF.

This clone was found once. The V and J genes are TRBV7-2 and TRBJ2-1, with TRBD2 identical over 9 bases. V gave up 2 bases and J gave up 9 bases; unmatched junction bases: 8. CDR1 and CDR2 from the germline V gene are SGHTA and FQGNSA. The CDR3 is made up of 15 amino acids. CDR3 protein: CASSLSGGYRGEQFF. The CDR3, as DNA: TGTGCCAGCAGCTTAAGCGGGGGGTACAGAGGTGAGCAGTTCTTC.

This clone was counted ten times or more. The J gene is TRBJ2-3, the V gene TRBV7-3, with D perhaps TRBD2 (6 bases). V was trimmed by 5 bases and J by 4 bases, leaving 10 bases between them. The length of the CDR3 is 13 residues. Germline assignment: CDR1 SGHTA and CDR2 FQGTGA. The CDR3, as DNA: TGTGCCAGCAGCCTCAGGGAGGCAGATACGCAGTATTTT. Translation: CASSLREADTQYF.

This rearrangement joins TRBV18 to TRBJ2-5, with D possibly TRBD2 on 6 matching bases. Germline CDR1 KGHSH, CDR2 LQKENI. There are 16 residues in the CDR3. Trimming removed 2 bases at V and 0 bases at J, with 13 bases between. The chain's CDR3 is CASSPGAGRHQETQYF. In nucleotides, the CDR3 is TGTGCCAGCTCACCAGGGGCGGGAAGGCACCAAGAGACCCAGTACTTC.

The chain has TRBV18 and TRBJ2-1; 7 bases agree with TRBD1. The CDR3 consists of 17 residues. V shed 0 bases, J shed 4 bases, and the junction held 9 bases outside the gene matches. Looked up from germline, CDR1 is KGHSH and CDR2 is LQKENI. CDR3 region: CASSPPRGGTGYNEQFF. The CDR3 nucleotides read TGTGCCAGCTCACCACCTAGAGGGGGCACGGGTTACAATGAGCAGTTCTTC.

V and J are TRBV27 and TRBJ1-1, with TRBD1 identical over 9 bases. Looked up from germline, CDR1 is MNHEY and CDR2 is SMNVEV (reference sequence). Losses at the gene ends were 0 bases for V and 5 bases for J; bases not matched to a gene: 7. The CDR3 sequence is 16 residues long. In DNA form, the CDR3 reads TGTGCCAGCAGTTTATCGATGAGGGGACAGGGAACTGAAGCTTTCTTT. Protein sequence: CASSLSMRGQGTEAFF.

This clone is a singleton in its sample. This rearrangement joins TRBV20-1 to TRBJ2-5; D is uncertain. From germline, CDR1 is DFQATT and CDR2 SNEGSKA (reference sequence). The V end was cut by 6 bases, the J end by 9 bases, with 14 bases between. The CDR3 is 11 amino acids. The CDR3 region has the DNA TGCAGTGCGAAGACATCTCGCTCCCAGTACTTC. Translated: CSAKTSRSQYF.

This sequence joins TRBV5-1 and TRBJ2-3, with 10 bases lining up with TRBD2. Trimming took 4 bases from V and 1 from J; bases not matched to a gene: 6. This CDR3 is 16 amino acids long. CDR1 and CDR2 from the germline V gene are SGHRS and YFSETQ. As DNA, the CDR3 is TGCGCCAGCAGCCCAACGCTAGCGGGAGGCACAGATACGCAGTATTTT. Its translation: CASSPTLAGGTDTQYF.

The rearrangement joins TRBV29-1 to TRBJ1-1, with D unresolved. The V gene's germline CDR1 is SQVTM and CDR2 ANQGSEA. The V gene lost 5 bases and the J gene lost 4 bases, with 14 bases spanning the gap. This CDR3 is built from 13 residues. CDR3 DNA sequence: TGCAGCGTTCGCGGTCTGACGGTCACTGAAGCTTTCTTT. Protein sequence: CSVRGLTVTEAFF.

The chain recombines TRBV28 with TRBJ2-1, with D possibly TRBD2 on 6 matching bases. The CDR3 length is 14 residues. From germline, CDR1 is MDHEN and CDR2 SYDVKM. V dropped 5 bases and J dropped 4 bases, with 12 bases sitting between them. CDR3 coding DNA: TGTGCCAGCAGTCCCCCCCGGGGGTACAATGAGCAGTTCTTC. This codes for CASSPPRGYNEQFF.

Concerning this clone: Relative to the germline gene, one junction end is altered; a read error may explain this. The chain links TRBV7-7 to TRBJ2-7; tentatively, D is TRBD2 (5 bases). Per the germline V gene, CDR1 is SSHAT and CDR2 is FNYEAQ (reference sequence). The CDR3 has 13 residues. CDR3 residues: CASSLLGENEQYF. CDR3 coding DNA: TGTGCTAGCAGCTTACTGGGAGAGAACGAGCAGTACTTC.

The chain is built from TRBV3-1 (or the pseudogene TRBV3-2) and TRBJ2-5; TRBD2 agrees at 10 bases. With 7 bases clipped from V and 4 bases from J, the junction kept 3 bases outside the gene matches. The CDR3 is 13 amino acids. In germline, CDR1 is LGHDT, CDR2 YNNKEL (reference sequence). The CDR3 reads CASNLAGVETQYF. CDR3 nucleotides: TGTGCCAGCAACCTAGCGGGAGTAGAGACCCAGTACTTC.

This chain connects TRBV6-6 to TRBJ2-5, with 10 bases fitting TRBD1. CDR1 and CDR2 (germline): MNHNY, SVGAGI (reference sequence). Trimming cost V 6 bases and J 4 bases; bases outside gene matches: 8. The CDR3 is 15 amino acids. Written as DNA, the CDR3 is TGTGCCAGCAGCCGGACAGGGGGAAAGGGAGAGACCCAGTACTTC. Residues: CASSRTGGKGETQYF.